This T cell receptor beta chain was observed in a study of cytomegalovirus exposure and HLA in healthy donors. V was pared by 4 bases and J by 2 bases, with 21 bases between. The length of the CDR3 is 17 residues. Germline CDR1 is SGHAT and CDR2 is FQNNGV. The PCR had 60 Vbeta and 13 Jbeta primers. The table came from immunoSEQ multiplex PCR; TCRdb's copy has only in-frame clones and leaves some out. The sample lists some 130,000 clones, 66% seen once, with over 1.5% in the top ten. J is TRBJ2-7 and V is TRBV11-2, with D maybe TRBD1 (6 bases). The specimen was PBMCs. This clonotype originated in a human donor in good health. DNA of the CDR3: TGTGCCAGCAGCTCCGAGATGTGGGACAAGGACGCCTACGAGCAGTACTTC. Its translation is CASSSEMWDKDAYEQYF.